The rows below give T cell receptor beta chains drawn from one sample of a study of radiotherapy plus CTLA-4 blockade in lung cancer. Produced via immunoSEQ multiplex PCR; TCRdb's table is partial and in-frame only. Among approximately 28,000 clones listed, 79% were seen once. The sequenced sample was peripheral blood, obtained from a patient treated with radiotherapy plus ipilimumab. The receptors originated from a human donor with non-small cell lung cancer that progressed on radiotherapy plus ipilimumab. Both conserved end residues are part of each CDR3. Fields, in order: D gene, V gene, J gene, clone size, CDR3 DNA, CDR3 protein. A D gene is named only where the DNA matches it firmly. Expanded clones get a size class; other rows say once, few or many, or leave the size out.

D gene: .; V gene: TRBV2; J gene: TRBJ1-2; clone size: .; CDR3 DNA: TGTGCCAGCACCAGAAGGGCGCCCGATGGCTACACCTTC; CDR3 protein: CASTRRAPDGYTF
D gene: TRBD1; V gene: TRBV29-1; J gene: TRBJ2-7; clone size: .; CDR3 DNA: TGCAGCGTTGAAGATGGGGGACAGGGGAAGGCCTACGAGCAGTACTTC; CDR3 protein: CSVEDGGQGKAYEQYF
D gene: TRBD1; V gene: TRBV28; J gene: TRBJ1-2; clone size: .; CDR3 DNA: TGTGCCAGCAGTTCTTTTTCCCAGCACCGGGACAGGGGGGAGTCGAGCTATGGCTACACCTTC; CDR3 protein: CASSSFSQHRDRGESSYGYTF
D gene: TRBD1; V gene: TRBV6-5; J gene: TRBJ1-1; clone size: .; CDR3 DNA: TGTGCCAGCAGTCTCAGGGGGATCACTGAAGCTTTCTTT; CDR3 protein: CASSLRGITEAFF
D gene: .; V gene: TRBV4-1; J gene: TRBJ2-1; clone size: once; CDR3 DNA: TGCGCCAGCAGAAGACTTGAGCTCTCCTACAATGAGCAGTTCTTC; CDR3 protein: CASRRLELSYNEQFF
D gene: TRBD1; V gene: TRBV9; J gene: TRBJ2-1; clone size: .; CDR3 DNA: TGTGCCAGCAGCGCTTCGACAGGGGGCTACAATGAGCAGTTCTTC; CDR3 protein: CASSASTGGYNEQFF
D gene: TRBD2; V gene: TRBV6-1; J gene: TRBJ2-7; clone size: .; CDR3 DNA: TGTGCCAGCAAACTAGCGGCCTCCTCCTACGAGCAGTACTTC; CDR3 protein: CASKLAASSYEQYF
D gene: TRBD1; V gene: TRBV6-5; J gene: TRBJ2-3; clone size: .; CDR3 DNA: TGTGCCAGCAGTACGGGACAGGTTAGCACAGATACGCAGTATTTT; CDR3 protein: CASSTGQVSTDTQYF
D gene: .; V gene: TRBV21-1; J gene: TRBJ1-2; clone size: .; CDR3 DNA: TGTGCCAGCAGCAAGGGACAGGGGACCTATGGCTACACCTTC; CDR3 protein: CASSKGQGTYGYTF
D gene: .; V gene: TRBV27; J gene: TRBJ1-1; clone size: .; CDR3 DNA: TGTGCCAGCACCCCCCAAGGCCGGATGAACACTGAAGCTTTCTTT; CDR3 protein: CASTPQGRMNTEAFF
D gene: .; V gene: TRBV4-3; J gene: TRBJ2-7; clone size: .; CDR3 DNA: TGCGCCAGCAGCCTGAGAAGGGAAGCCTACGAGCAGTACTTC; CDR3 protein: CASSLRREAYEQYF
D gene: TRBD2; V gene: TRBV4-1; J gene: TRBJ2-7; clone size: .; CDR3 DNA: TGCGCCAGCAGCCAGCACCCGACTAGCGGGTCAATGTACGAGCAGTACTTC; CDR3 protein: CASSQHPTSGSMYEQYF
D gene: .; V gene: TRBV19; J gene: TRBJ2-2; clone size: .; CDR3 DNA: TGTGCCAGTAGTATCTGGGCCAGGGCGAGCACCGGGGAGCTGTTTTTT; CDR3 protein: CASSIWARASTGELFF
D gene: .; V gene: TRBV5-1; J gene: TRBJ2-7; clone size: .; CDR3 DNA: TGCGCCAGCACGGGGCAGCTCTCCTACGAGCAGTACTTC; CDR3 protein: CASTGQLSYEQYF
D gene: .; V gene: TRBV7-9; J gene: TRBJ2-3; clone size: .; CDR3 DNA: TGTGCCAGCAGCCGGGGGGCTCTCCGCACAGATACGCAGTATTTT; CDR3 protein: CASSRGALRTDTQYF
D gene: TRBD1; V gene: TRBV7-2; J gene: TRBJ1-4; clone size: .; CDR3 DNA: TGTGCCAGCAGCTCCTGGACAGGGGGTAACGAAAAACTGTTTTTT; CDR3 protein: CASSSWTGGNEKLFF
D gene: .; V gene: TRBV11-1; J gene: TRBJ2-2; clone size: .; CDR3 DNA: TGTGCCAGCAGCTTATGGAACACCGGGGAGCTGTTTTTT; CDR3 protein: CASSLWNTGELFF
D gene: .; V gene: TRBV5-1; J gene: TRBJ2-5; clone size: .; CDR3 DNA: TGCGCCAGCAGCTCGTTAAACCGGGACGGCCAAGAGACCCAGTACTTC; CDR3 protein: CASSSLNRDGQETQYF
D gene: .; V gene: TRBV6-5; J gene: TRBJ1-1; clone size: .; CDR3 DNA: TGTGCCAGCAGTTGGGCAGGGAACACTGAAGCTTTCTTT; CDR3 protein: CASSWAGNTEAFF
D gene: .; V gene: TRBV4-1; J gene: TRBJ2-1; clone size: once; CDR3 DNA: TGCGCCAGCAGCCACCCACGGCAGGGAGCTTTGAACAATGAGCAGTTCTTC; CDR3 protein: CASSHPRQGALNNEQFF
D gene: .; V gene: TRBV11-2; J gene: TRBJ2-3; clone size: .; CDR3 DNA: TGTGCCAGCAGCTTAGGGGCTGGGGTCGATACGCAGTATTTT; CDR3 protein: CASSLGAGVDTQYF
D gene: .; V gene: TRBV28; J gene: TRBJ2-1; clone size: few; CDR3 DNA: TGTGCCAGCAGCCCCGGGACTCCTCCATTGGATGAGCAGTTCTTC; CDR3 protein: CASSPGTPPLDEQFF
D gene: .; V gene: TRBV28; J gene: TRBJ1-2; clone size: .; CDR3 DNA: TGTGCCAGCAGTTCCGCGGGACAAATTGTACTGTATGGCTACACCTTC; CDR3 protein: CASSSAGQIVLYGYTF
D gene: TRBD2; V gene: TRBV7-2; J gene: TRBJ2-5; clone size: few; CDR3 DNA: TGTGCCAGCAGCTACGGGACTAGCGGGACTTTCCAAGAGACCCAGTACTTC; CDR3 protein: CASSYGTSGTFQETQYF
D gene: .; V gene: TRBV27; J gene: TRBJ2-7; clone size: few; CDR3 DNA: TGTGCCAGCAGTTTAGTGGGAGGGGGATCGAACGAGCAGTACTTC; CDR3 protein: CASSLVGGGSNEQYF
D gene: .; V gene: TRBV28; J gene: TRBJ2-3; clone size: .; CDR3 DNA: TGTGCCAGCAGTGACTTAAAAAGAAGTCAAGATACGCAGTATTTT; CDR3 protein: CASSDLKRSQDTQYF
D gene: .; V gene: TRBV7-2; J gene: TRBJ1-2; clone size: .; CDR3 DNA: TGTGCCAGCAGCTTAGGGGCAGAGGACCTCTATGGCTACACCTTC; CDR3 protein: CASSLGAEDLYGYTF
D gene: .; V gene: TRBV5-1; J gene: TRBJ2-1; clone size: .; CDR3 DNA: TGCGCCAGCAGCTTGGAGGGACTCAATGAGCAGTTCTTC; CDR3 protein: CASSLEGLNEQFF
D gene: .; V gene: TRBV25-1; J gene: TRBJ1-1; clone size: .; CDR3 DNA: TGTGCCAGCAAGGAGAACACTGAAGCTTTCTTT; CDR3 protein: CASKENTEAFF
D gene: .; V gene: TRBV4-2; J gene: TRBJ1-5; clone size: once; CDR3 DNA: TGTGCCAGCAGCCAGGACTCAGGGCCCAATCAGCCCCAGCATTTT; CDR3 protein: CASSQDSGPNQPQHF
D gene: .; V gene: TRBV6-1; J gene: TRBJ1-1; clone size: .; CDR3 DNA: TGTGCCAGCAGTGGACAGGAAGACACTGAAGCTTTCTTT; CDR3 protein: CASSGQEDTEAFF
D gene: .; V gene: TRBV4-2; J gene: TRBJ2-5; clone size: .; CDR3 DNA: TGTGCCAGCAGCCAAGATCGGGGTGGGGGGACCCAGTACTTC; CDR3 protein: CASSQDRGGGTQYF
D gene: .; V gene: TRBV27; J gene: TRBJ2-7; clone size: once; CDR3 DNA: TGTGCCAGCAACCAGCGCATCTCCTACGAGCAGTACTTC; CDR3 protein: CASNQRISYEQYF
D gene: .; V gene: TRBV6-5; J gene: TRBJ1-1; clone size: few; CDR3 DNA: TGTGCCAGCAGTTACGGTGGACCGAACACTGAAGCTTTCTTT; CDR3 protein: CASSYGGPNTEAFF
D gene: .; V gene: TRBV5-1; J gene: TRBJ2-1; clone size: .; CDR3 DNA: TGCGCCAGCAGCTTGGCTTTGGTTTACAATGAGCAGTTCTTC; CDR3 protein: CASSLALVYNEQFF
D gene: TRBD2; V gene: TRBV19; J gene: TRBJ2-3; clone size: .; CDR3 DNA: TGTGCCAGTAGCCGTCGCGGCGCGGGAGAAGGGGATACGCAGTATTTT; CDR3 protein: CASSRRGAGEGDTQYF
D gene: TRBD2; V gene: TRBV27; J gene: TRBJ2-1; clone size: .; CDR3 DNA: TGTGCCACTAGCGGCTCCTACAATGAGCAGTTCTTC; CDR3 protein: CATSGSYNEQFF
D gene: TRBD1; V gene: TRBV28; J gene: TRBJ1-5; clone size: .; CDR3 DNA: TGTGCCAGCAGTTTACGGGACAGGGTCGGCAATCAGCCCCAGCATTTT; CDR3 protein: CASSLRDRVGNQPQHF
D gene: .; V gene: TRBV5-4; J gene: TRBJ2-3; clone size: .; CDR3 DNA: TGTGCCAGCAGCCCAAGTTCTAGCACAGATACGCAGTATTTT; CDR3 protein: CASSPSSSTDTQYF
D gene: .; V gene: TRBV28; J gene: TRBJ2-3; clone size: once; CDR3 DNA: TGTGCCAGCACCCAGCCTAGCCGGGGGTTTTATGCGCAGTATTTT; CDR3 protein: CASTQPSRGFYAQYF